This TCR beta chain emerged from a study of naive and memory T cell subsets (dated by TCRdb to about 2017). For context, the study as a whole: Sorted naive and memory T cell subsets from peripheral blood were analyzed in the study using a UMI-based, open-source pipeline for TCR alpha and beta sequencing. Complete agreement was observed between the functional CMV T cell responses and the IgG serology results. RNA was DNase-treated and reverse transcribed with TCR constant-region primers, mostly using SuperScript III.

The library was obtained by UMI-ligation and nested PCR. An equimolar mix of two oligonucleotides covering both TRBC1 and TRBC2 was used as the beta constant-region primer. The ligated cDNA went through four rounds of PCR with nested alpha and beta constant-region primers together with the SP2 primer. A single-stranded oligonucleotide carrying the SP2 primer and a 12-nucleotide UMI was ligated to the 3' end of the cDNA by T4 RNA ligase 1. The ligation reaction was kept at 16 degrees C for roughly 18-24 hours. PCR2 was typically run as a SYBR Green qPCR and stopped at a predetermined threshold to prevent over-amplification. Agencourt AMPure XP magnetic beads were used for all purifications after the first. Library quantification was done by Qubit, followed by a TapeStation check on which the main peak was expected at around 650 bp. Sequencing of the pooled libraries was done on an Illumina MiSeq using v2 2x251 paired-end kits, which typically yielded roughly 0.85-2.3 million reads per sample. Each sample's library went into the pool at roughly 4.4 nM, and roughly 5-7.5% PhiX was added to help with cluster recognition. The study's processing was this. FASTQ reads processed by Demultiplexor were assigned V and J genes by Decombinator through tag matching that tolerated a single base-pair mismatch. Collapsinator used UMIs to correct both sequencing errors and frequency errors arising from PCR heterogeneity. TCRs were translated and CDR3s were extracted from the conserved cysteine to the FGXG phenylalanine by CDR3Translator, with non-productive sequences being flagged. Gini, Shannon entropy and inverse Simpson indices were calculated on repertoires that had been subsampled to equal numbers of UMI-defined TCRs. Within the linear range, a power law was fitted by maximum likelihood to the distributions of clonotype abundance. For one naive CD8 sample, the pipeline and MIGEC produced similar UMI counts, unique TCR numbers and clonal distributions. In one analysis, naive TCRs that were also found in any memory subset of the same donor were excluded from the naive repertoire. Repertoires were searched for approximately 7,000 CMV-associated CDR3 sequences compiled from VDJdb and a published dataset. The public reads were quality trimmed at Q25 with fastp and then assembled into clones with MiXCR by TCRdb, keeping productive beta chains. Merged by CDR3 protein, the rows form single entries marked with the most common genes and DNA. Clone size and V and J calls follow TCRdb, not the original study. The sample records roughly 150,000 distinct CDR3 sequences, roughly 20% of which are singletons. The ten largest clonotypes hold about 0.11% of the sample.

TCR alpha and beta chain libraries were amplified separately from the second PCR step onward. To determine each donor's CMV status, fresh PBMCs were stimulated overnight with CMV viral lysate, and IFNgamma production from CD4+ T cells was then assessed. CD4 T cells were positively selected using Miltenyi beads, after which CD8 T cells were positively selected from the CD4-negative fraction. Cells stained for CD3, CD4, CD8, CD45RA, CD27 and a live/dead dye were sorted on a BD Aria II into four subsets by CD45RA and CD27. Blood came from a few healthy volunteers, each fractionated into CD4 and CD8 T cells and then into four differentiation subsets. Around 130 ml of peripheral blood was collected from each donor, and PBMC were isolated by Ficoll-Paque PLUS density-gradient centrifugation. After sorting, cells were lysed in RLT buffer, RNA was extracted using a Qiagen RNeasy kit, and the extracted RNA was stored at -80 degrees C.

The CDR3 numbers 11 residues from cysteine through phenylalanine. The DNA shown is the 33-base CDR3, in frame from base 1. As encoded in the germline V gene (reference sequence), CDR1 is DFQATT while CDR2 is SNEGSKA. V is pared back by 6 bases and J by 0 bases, with 6 bases lying between the germline termini. Broad study findings and their caveats: After error correction, over 95% of naive TCR sequences appeared only once, giving much steeper abundance distributions than memory subsets. TCR abundance followed a power law whose exponent differed between naive and memory subsets but was consistent across the three individuals. The repertoire findings for the naive and memory subsets could not be validated, as no ground truth was available. Single alpha or beta chain sequences, rather than paired alpha/beta receptors, were used to define clonotypes. A few larger clonotypes were found in naive repertoires, especially CD8, and these larger clonotypes were possibly memory cells re-expressing CD45RA. Gini index rose and Shannon and inverse Simpson diversity fell from naive through CM, EM and EMRA in both CD4 and CD8 cells. RNA-based TCR counts may be influenced by expression changes linked to T cell activation and differentiation.

Note on this clonotype: Its antigen is currently not known. No base-level quality is on record; no much larger clone is a single base apart.

Material for sequencing was naive CD4+ T cells from blood. According to the study, the label for this sample's cell subset or site signals: naive T cells, CD45RA high CD27+. The sequence derives from a human donor in good health. Here the chain combines TRBV20-1 and TRBJ2-7; no D gene can be assigned with confidence. The CDR3 loop reads CSAWDSYEQYF. The bases are TGCAGTGCCTGGGACTCCTACGAGCAGTACTTC.